Below, one T cell receptor (beta chain) is given with its context. The germline CDR1 and CDR2 sequences are SEHNR and FQNEAQ (reference sequence). Deletions cut 4 bases from V and 7 bases from J, with 13 bases between. This CDR3 region has 13 residues. The data were taken from a study of blood T cell repertoires in COVID-19. Study-wide context: The origin of the acute and convalescent COVID-19 samples was the United States, Italy and Spain. PBMCs, B-cell-depleted T cells, or T cells provided the cDNA or gDNA that made up the material.

Authors' analysis steps: Estimation of nucleated cell counts relied on the amplification of reference gene primers. Repertoires were generated with immunoSEQ multiplex PCR, while TCRdb's copy carries only in-frame clones and drops some. The V and J calls and the clone size are those of that table, but D and trimming were determined from the DNA. The sample lists about 93,000 clones; roughly nine tenths were seen once. Material for sequencing was peripheral blood. V gene TRBV7-9 combines with J gene TRBJ1-1; tentative D call: TRBD1 (6 bases). The TCR was taken from a man aged 50 to 60 with acute or convalescent COVID-19. In nucleotides, the CDR3 is TGTGCCAGCAGCTCTCGACAGGAGCTTGAAGCTTTCTTT. It specifies CASSSRQELEAFF.